The clone carrying this T cell receptor (beta chain) was seen ten or more times. Its matching antigen is unknown. This record comes from a study of early T cells in non-severe SARS-CoV-2 infection. Whole-study context: Sequencing of unsorted whole blood was done on bulk RNA, leaving chains unpaired. Study observations and caveats: VDJdb matching skewed toward anti-spike CD8 responses, missing private and CD4 specificities.

Trimming removed 5 bases from V and 6 bases from J, with 10 bases in between. Germline values: CDR1 MNHEY, CDR2 SMNVEV (reference sequence). The CDR3 runs 12 residues. The TCR library protocol was used to attach unique molecular identifiers. These identifiers were attached to individual cDNA molecules. MiXCR, applied by TCRdb to the 5' RACE reads, yields one record per CDR3 protein. The repertoire holds around 26,000 distinct CDR3 sequences, with roughly 4.6% as singletons. The rearrangement joins TRBV27 to TRBJ1-1; D not resolved. The sequence derives from an adult who was a healthcare worker with PCR-confirmed SARS-CoV-2 infection or an uninfected control (not recorded which). The sequencing input was whole blood. The CDR3 DNA follows: TGTGCCAGCAGTACAGAGGCCTCTGAAGCTTTCTTT. It translates to CASSTEASEAFF.